The TCR beta chain described here comes from a study of T-cell reconstitution after alpha-beta-depleted transplantation in children. Whole-study results and caveats: There were reportedly several hundred expanded graft clones from which alpha-beta T cells came about two months after transplant. Diversity and T-cell counts at one year after transplant derived mostly from new T cells.

Notes on this clonotype: The antigen is not known.

V shed 5 bases and J 1 base; nucleotides not matched to a gene: 8. The CDR3 is 15 amino acids. Germline V lookup: CDR1 SGHTA, CDR2 FQGTGA. Unique molecular identifiers tagged the TCRbeta library. TCRdb analysed the PCR reads with MiXCR anew, one entry per CDR3 protein. The table includes fewer than 400,000 distinct CDR3 sequences, about a quarter detected once. This material consisted of PBMCs, mostly from graft donor cells, taken 180 days after TCRalphabeta/CD19-depleted stem cell transplant. This sequence was found in a male patient under 18 who had a stem cell transplant for acute lymphoblastic leukemia, so the T cells may come from the graft donor. The gene calls are TRBV7-3 and TRBJ2-7; 7 bases are a match to TRBD2. The CDR3 sequence: CASSPVAGPSYEQYF. Here the CDR3 DNA reads TGTGCCAGCAGCCCCGTAGCGGGCCCTTCCTACGAGCAGTACTTC.